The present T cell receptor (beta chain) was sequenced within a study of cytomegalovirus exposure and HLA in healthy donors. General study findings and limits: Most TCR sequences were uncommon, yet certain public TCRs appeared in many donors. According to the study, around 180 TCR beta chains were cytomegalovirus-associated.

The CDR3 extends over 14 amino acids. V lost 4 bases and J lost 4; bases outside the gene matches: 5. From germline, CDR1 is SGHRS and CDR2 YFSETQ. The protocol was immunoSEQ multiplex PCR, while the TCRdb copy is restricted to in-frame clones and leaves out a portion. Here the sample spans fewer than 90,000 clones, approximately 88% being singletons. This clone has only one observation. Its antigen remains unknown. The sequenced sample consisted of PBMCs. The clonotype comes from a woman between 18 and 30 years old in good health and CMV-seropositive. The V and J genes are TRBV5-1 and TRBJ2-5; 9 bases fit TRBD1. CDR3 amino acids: CASSTGGGGETQYF. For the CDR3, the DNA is TGCGCCAGCAGCACAGGGGGCGGGGGAGAGACCCAGTACTTC.